These 22 T cell receptor beta chains share one sample of origin, sequenced in a study of T cell responses to AZD1222 COVID-19 vaccine. This table comes from immunoSEQ multiplex PCR, and its TCRdb copy is limited to in-frame clones, with some not included. Among some 150,000 clones listed, 90% to 95% were seen once. Sequencing was performed on peripheral blood, taken on day 0 of AZD1222 vaccination. The receptors derive from an adult in good health.

V gene TRBV9 combines with J gene TRBJ2-1; 7 bases match TRBD1. This CDR3 is built from 14 residues. Per germline, CDR1 SGDLS and CDR2 YYNGEE. With 4 bases clipped from V and 6 bases from J, the junction kept 7 bases outside the gene matches. The CDR3 reads CASSIQGNGNEQFF. Written as DNA, the CDR3 is TGTGCCAGCAGCATACAGGGGAATGGCAATGAGCAGTTCTTC. The whole variable domain, filled in from reference TRBV9 and TRBJ2-1, reads DSGVTQTPKHLITATGQRVTLRCSPRSGDLSVYWYQQSLDQGLQFLIQYYNGEERAKGNILERFSAQQFPDLHSELNLSSLELGDSALYFCASSIQGNGNEQFFGPGTRLTVL.

The CDR3 here is CASSERAGPGELFF. DNA for the CDR3: TGTGCCAGCAGTGAAAGGGCAGGGCCCGGGGAGCTGTTTTTT. This chain links TRBV2 with TRBJ2-2; weak D call: TRBD1 (5 bases). The CDR3 runs to 14 residues. V was trimmed by 2 bases and J by 6 bases, leaving 10 bases between them. CDR1 SNHLY and CDR2 FYNNEI come from the germline V gene. The variable domain in full, completed from reference TRBV2 and TRBJ2-2, reads EPEVTQTPSHQVTQMGQEVILRCVPISNHLYFYWYRQILGQKVEFLVSFYNNEISEKSEIFDDQFSVERPDGSNFTLKIRSTKLEDSAMYFCASSERAGPGELFFGEGSRLTVL.

The chain employs TRBV7-2 and TRBJ1-6; D is unresolved. The V end lost 1 base, the J end lost 7 bases, and 11 bases lay between the germline ends. Germline CDR1 reads SGHTA; CDR2 reads FQGNSA. The CDR3 is 15 residues long. Written as DNA, the CDR3 is TGTGCCAGCAGCTTAGTGGGTCGAGGGAATTCACCCCTCCACTTT. Translated: CASSLVGRGNSPLHF.

The chain combines TRBV14 with TRBJ1-1; 8 bases are a match to TRBD1. Germline CDR1 reads SGHDN; CDR2 reads FVKESK. With V trimmed by 3 bases and J by 7 bases, 19 bases remained unmatched. This CDR3 contains 18 residues. CDR3: CASSHQFTGGYLGGEAFF. CDR3 nucleotide sequence: TGTGCCAGCAGCCACCAATTCACAGGGGGGTACCTTGGGGGTGAAGCTTTCTTT. The full variable domain, rest sourced from reference TRBV14 and TRBJ1-1, is EAGVTQFPSHSVIEKGQTVTLRCDPISGHDNLYWYRRVMGKEIKFLLHFVKESKQDESGMPNNRFLAERTGGTYSTLKVQPAELEDSGVYFCASSHQFTGGYLGGEAFFGQGTRLTVV.

The chain combines TRBV5-1 with TRBJ1-6; D is unresolved. Trimming stripped 6 bases from V and 4 bases from J, with 14 bases between. This CDR3 region has 15 residues. Germline V gene sequence: CDR1 SGHRS, CDR2 YFSETQ. CDR3 sequence reads: CASNTGPYYNSPLHF. The CDR3 DNA follows: TGCGCCAGCAACACTGGCCCATATTATAATTCACCCCTCCACTTT.

The chain combines TRBV7-2 with TRBJ2-1, with a weak D call TRBD2 (6 bases). Germline values: CDR1 SGHTA, CDR2 FQGNSA. V was shortened by 0 bases and J by 4 bases, with 10 bases between the two germline ends. The length of the CDR3 is 15 residues. The CDR3 loop is CASSLAVAEYNEQFF. CDR3 sequence (DNA): TGTGCCAGCAGCTTAGCGGTAGCGGAATACAATGAGCAGTTCTTC.

The V call is TRBV2, the J call TRBJ2-7; 8 bases agree with TRBD1. J gave up 6 bases and V 7 bases, and 11 bases lay outside the gene matches. Germline CDR1 SNHLY, CDR2 FYNNEI. CDR3 length: 14 residues. The CDR3 protein is CASTDGTGRPEQYF. In nucleotides, the CDR3 is TGTGCCAGCACGGACGGGACAGGTCGTCCCGAGCAGTACTTC. Looking up the rest from reference TRBV2 and TRBJ2-7 gives the full variable domain: EPEVTQTPSHQVTQMGQEVILRCVPISNHLYFYWYRQILGQKVEFLVSFYNNEISEKSEIFDDQFSVERPDGSNFTLKIRSTKLEDSAMYFCASTDGTGRPEQYFGPGTRLTVT.

The chain couples TRBV5-1 to TRBJ2-7; D is possibly TRBD2 (5 bases). CDR3 size: 14 residues. Trimming pared 7 bases from V and 5 bases from J, leaving 19 bases between. The V gene's germline CDR1 is SGHRS and CDR2 YFSETQ. CDR3 protein: CASGRADSRDEQYF. In DNA form, the CDR3 reads TGCGCCAGCGGGCGGGCCGACTCTCGGGACGAGCAGTACTTC.

This clone was found once. The gene calls are TRBV18 and TRBJ1-6, with D possibly TRBD1 on 6 matching bases. Per the germline V gene, CDR1 is KGHSH and CDR2 is LQKENI. This CDR3 region has 16 residues. Trimming took 4 bases from V and 7 from J, leaving 17 bases between them. In DNA, the CDR3 is TGTGCCAGCTCACTGCAAGGGGGGCCTTTGAATTCACCCCTCCACTTT. Translated, it gives CASSLQGGPLNSPLHF. Full variable domain (outside the CDR3, taken from reference TRBV18 and TRBJ1-6): NAGVMQNPRHLVRRRGQEARLRCSPMKGHSHVYWYRQLPEEGLKFMVYLQKENIIDESGMPKERFSAEFPKEGPSILRIQQVVRGDSAAYFCASSLQGGPLNSPLHFGNGTRLTVT.

The chain employs TRBV7-9 and TRBJ2-7, with TRBD2 as a possible D gene (6 bases). Germline CDR1 is SEHNR and CDR2 is FQNEAQ (reference sequence). The CDR3 consists of 13 residues. V lost 5 bases and J 3 bases, leaving 11 bases between the germline ends. CDR3 coding DNA: TGTGCCAGCAGCCCGGTGGGGGGCTACGAGCAGTACTTC. This codes for CASSPVGGYEQYF.

The chain has TRBV6-5 and TRBJ1-1; 7 bases map to TRBD1. The trim removed 2 bases at V and 5 bases at J, leaving 11 bases unmatched. This CDR3 is 16 amino acids long. The germline gives CDR1 MNHEY, CDR2 SVGAGI. The CDR3 DNA is TGTGCCAGCAGTTACCTGGGGAGACAGGGAGGAACTGAAGCTTTCTTT. Translating gives CASSYLGRQGGTEAFF.

This chain uses TRBV5-1 with TRBJ1-6; weak D call: TRBD1 (6 bases). Germline loops: CDR1 SGHRS, CDR2 YFSETQ. The V gene lost 3 bases and the J gene lost 3 bases, with 13 bases spanning the gap. The CDR3 contains 16 residues. The CDR3 reads CASSSSWTVYNSPLHF. DNA for the CDR3: TGCGCCAGCAGCTCATCTTGGACAGTCTATAATTCACCCCTCCACTTT.

The chain is built from TRBV12-3 or TRBV12-4 and TRBJ2-5, with D unresolved. The CDR3 has 13 amino acids. V was shortened by 5 bases and J by 7 bases, with 14 bases between the two germline ends. DNA of the CDR3: TGTGCCAGCAGTCCGGACGGCTTGGTGACCCAGTACTTC. It translates to CASSPDGLVTQYF.

V and J are TRBV28 and TRBJ1-4; D gene ambiguous. The V end was cut by 3 bases, the J end by 8 bases, with 10 bases between. Germline loops: CDR1 MDHEN, CDR2 SYDVKM. The CDR3 loop spans 13 amino acids. The CDR3: CASSFWEEEKLFF. CDR3 sequence (DNA): TGTGCCAGCAGTTTTTGGGAAGAGGAAAAACTGTTTTTT.

V and J are TRBV6-5 and TRBJ1-6, with D possibly matching TRBD1 (5 bases). There are 15 residues in the CDR3. Germline V gives CDR1 MNHEY, CDR2 SVGAGI. V lost 6 bases and J lost 7, with 16 bases in between. Here the CDR3 reads CASSPGRRGNSPLHF. The CDR3 DNA sequence: TGTGCCAGCAGCCCCGGGAGAAGGGGAAATTCACCCCTCCACTTT.

This clone occurred once. CDR3 amino acids: CASSQGLDRHEQYF. The CDR3 DNA reads as TGTGCCAGCAGCCAGGGACTAGATCGTCACGAGCAGTACTTC. The rearrangement uses TRBV3-1 (or the pseudogene TRBV3-2) and TRBJ2-7; 8 bases are shared with TRBD2. Germline-derived CDR1 and CDR2 are LGHDT and YNNKEL (reference sequence). J was trimmed by 5 bases and V by 3 bases; bases with no gene match: 6. The CDR3 consists of 14 residues.

The rearrangement links TRBV6-1 to TRBJ1-4, with 7 bases fitting TRBD1. Germline V lookup: CDR1 MNHNS, CDR2 SASEGT. CDR3 length: 14 amino acids. V was clipped by 3 bases and J by 6 bases; unmatched bases: 4. The CDR3 nucleotides are TGTGCCAGCAGTGACCTTGACAGGGATGAAAAACTGTTTTTT. Protein sequence: CASSDLDRDEKLFF.

V gene TRBV19 combines with J gene TRBJ2-1, with D possibly being TRBD2 (5 bases). Per germline, CDR1 LNHDA and CDR2 SQIVND (reference sequence). The CDR3 is made up of 15 amino acids. Trimming took off 3 bases at V and 6 bases at J, with 15 bases between the two ends. The CDR3 sequence: CASSISRTFSNEQFF. Written as DNA, the CDR3 is TGTGCCAGTAGTATCTCACGGACTTTTTCCAATGAGCAGTTCTTC.

In the case of this clone: At one end the junction does not follow the germline gene, possibly because of a read error. This rearrangement joins TRBV19 to TRBJ1-1; 7 positions agree with TRBD1. Germline CDR1 reads LNHDA; CDR2 reads SQIVND (reference sequence). This CDR3 contains 14 residues. The CDR3 bases are TGTGCCAGTAGTGCTGCCGGGACAGCGAATCCTGGCCTCTTT. Translation gives CASSAAGTANPGLF.

The sample holds one count of this clone. This chain connects TRBV29-1 to TRBJ2-7; no clear D. The CDR3 is made up of 13 amino acids. Per germline, CDR1 SQVTM and CDR2 ANQGSEA. V shed 5 bases and J shed 1 base, with 12 bases lying between them. The CDR3 DNA is TGCAGCGTTCTCAACTCCGGGTCCTACGAGCAGTACTTC. Protein sequence: CSVLNSGSYEQYF.

The chain joins TRBV19 to TRBJ2-1; D could derive from TRBD1 or TRBD2 (5 bases each). Germline CDR1 reads LNHDA; CDR2 reads SQIVND (reference sequence). Trimming shortened V by 5 bases and J by 4 bases, and 15 bases separated the two germline ends. This CDR3 comprises 15 residues. The CDR3 DNA is TGTGCCAGTAGTGGCAACCGGGACCAATACAATGAGCAGTTCTTC. Protein sequence: CASSGNRDQYNEQFF.

The chain combines TRBV3-1 (or the pseudogene TRBV3-2) with TRBJ2-7; D not resolved. Trimming cost V 0 bases and J 1 base, with 7 bases left between them. Germline CDR1 and CDR2: LGHDT and YNNKEL (reference sequence). This CDR3 comprises 14 residues. The CDR3, as DNA: TGTGCCAGCAGCCAAGATACAGCATCCTACGAGCAGTACTTC. It yields the protein CASSQDTASYEQYF.